The sequence of this TCR beta chain was determined in a study of blood T cell repertoires in COVID-19 (dated by TCRdb to about 2020). The study in broad terms: Samples from collaborators originated in the United States, Italy and Spain and spanned both the acute and convalescent phases of COVID-19. The prospective study material was composed of cDNA or gDNA derived from T cells, B-cell-depleted T cells, or PBMCs. The dataset comprised deeply sampled blood TCRbeta repertoires from subjects exposed to, actively infected with, or recovered from COVID-19. A freely available public database, intended as a resource for researchers studying the immune response to SARS-CoV-2, is where the repertoires were released. Samples were obtained from the ongoing ImmuneRACE study (first 160 participants) and from some 1,300 subjects provided by 6 global collaborators. Nearly every sample came with metadata listing a de-identified subject ID, COVID-19 status, age in years and sex. Where available, HLA class I and class II types were obtained from metadata supplied by the sample provider rather than from assay-based typing.

TCRbeta CDR3 regions were amplified from genomic DNA using the immunoSEQ Assay, a bias-controlled multiplex PCR. Under the source paper's analysis protocol: Within the assay, amplification of reference gene primers was used to estimate how many nucleated cells each sample contained. To quantify the absolute abundance of each unique TCRbeta CDR3 rearrangement, sequence reads were collapsed and filtered. For each sample, productive Simpson clonality was calculated by taking the square root of Simpson's diversity index across productive rearrangements. In TCRdb, the immuneACCESS table is reduced to in-frame sequences with V and J assigned. These tables do not hold every clone; where another copy was compared, an unresolved V gene accounts for under half, and the others remain unexplained. V, J and clone size reflect that table, while D and trimming were determined from the DNA. The sample data list about 97,000 clones, and over 70% of these were observed just once. 4.4% of the sample is taken by the ten largest.

Broad study findings and their caveats: How much clinical and demographic metadata was included differed by source and by participant, and the metadata was provided uncurated.

Whole blood was collected in K2EDTA tubes by collaborating institutions according to the institutions' own protocols. For TCRbeta analysis, collaborators shipped samples in one of three forms: frozen whole blood, isolated PBMCs, or DNA extracted from either of those sample types. In the case of this clone: Its antigen has not been determined. No base-level quality is on record; no much larger clone is a single base apart.

V and J are truncated by 0 bases and 1 base respectively, leaving an intervening sequence of 10 bases. The germline V gene supplies CDR1 MNHEY and CDR2 SVGEGT. The CDR3 measures 16 amino acids from cysteine to phenylalanine. Kept here is only the CDR3 DNA, which spans 48 bases and is read in frame from base 1. The sequence links TRBV6-2 or TRBV6-3 to TRBJ1-5; the D region possibly corresponds to TRBD1 (5 bases align). The sample consisted of peripheral blood. This clonotype originated in a man aged 55 to 70 with acute or convalescent COVID-19. The CDR3 reads as follows: CASSYSGRDSNQPQHF. The nucleotides are TGTGCCAGCAGTTACTCGGGGAGGGACAGCAATCAGCCCCAGCATTTT.